The sequence of this TCR beta chain was determined in a study of cytomegalovirus exposure and HLA in healthy donors. Study background: A preliminary data release comprised around 85 million unique TCRs obtained from HLA-typed donors.

This CDR3 comprises 15 residues. Per germline, CDR1 SGHRS and CDR2 YFSETQ. Study findings and constraints: In a later analysis, TCR association rates varied by HLA locus: DRB1 most, HLA-C fewest. Sequence variants that were highly shared formed a cluster that was likely a sequencing artifact.

PCR amplification relied on 60 Vbeta primers (plus 13 Jbeta primers). Profiled with immunoSEQ multiplex PCR; TCRdb holds only in-frame clones, not every one. The table lists around 200,000 clones, 80% of them singletons. In the case of this clone: What it recognizes is unknown. An end of the junction does not agree with germline; a read error may underlie this.

Sequencing used PBMCs. The chain has TRBV5-1 and TRBJ2-2; D may be TRBD2 (5 bases). The clonotype comes from a boy aged 10-17 years in good health and CMV-seronegative. In nucleotides, the CDR3 is TGCGCCAGCAGCTTGACGCCACGCGAACACCGGGGAGCTGTTTTT. It codes for CASSLTPREHRGAVF.